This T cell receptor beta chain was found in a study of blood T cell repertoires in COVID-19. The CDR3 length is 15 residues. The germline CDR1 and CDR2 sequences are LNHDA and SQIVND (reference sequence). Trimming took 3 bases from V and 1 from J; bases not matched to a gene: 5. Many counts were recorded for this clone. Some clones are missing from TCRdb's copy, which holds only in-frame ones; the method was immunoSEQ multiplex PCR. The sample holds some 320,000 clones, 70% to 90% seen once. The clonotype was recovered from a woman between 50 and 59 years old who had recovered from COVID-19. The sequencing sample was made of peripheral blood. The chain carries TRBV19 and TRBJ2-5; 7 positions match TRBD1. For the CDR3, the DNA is TGTGCCAGTAGTATCAGTTGGACAGGCCAAGAGACCCAGTACTTC. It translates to CASSISWTGQETQYF.